One sample yielded the 26 T cell receptor beta chains listed below, sequenced in a study of CD8 T cells in Susac syndrome. RNA, at roughly 0.5 to 1 ug, was reverse transcribed with random hexamers. TCRdb reprocessed the immunoSEQ multiplex PCR reads with MiXCR, giving one entry per CDR3 protein. The table includes about 180,000 distinct CDR3 sequences, 85% to 95% detected once. Sequences were obtained from CD8+ T cells from PBMCs. The receptors shown here come from a human donor with multiple sclerosis.

The V call is TRBV13, the J call TRBJ1-1, with D unclear. Trimming stripped 7 bases from V and 1 base from J, with 7 bases between. CDR1 and CDR2 (germline): PRHDT, FYEKMQ (reference sequence). This CDR3 is built from 12 residues. The CDR3 sequence: CASNSGNTEAFF. The CDR3 bases are TGTGCCAGCAACTCAGGGAACACTGAAGCTTTCTTT.

The CDR3 bases are TGCGCCAGCAGCGCAATCAGCGGAGGGAGCACAGATACGCAGTATTTT. It encodes CASSAISGGSTDTQYF. The rearrangement joins TRBV4-1 to TRBJ2-3; D perhaps matches TRBD2 (6 bases). The CDR3 loop spans 16 amino acids. Trimming pared 5 bases from V and 0 bases from J, leaving 15 bases between. Germline loops: CDR1 MGHRA, CDR2 YSYEKL.

The chain is built from TRBV20-1 and TRBJ2-7; possible D gene TRBD2, 6 bases. This CDR3 has 15 amino acids. V lost 0 bases to trimming and J lost 4 bases, with 16 bases between them. The germline V gene encodes CDR1 DFQATT and CDR2 SNEGSKA (reference sequence). This chain's CDR3 is CSAREGGEGWYEQYF. In DNA form, the CDR3 reads TGCAGTGCTAGAGAGGGGGGTGAGGGTTGGTACGAGCAGTACTTC.

This rearrangement joins TRBV9 to TRBJ2-3; D gene uncertain. The CDR3 has 13 amino acids. Per the germline V gene, CDR1 is SGDLS and CDR2 is YYNGEE. Trimming cost V 5 bases and J 2 bases, with 9 bases left between them. The chain's CDR3 is CASSGSVTDTQYF. CDR3 in DNA: TGTGCCAGCAGTGGATCGGTCACAGATACGCAGTATTTT.

The chain joins TRBV29-1 to TRBJ1-1; possible D gene TRBD1, 5 bases. Per the germline V gene, CDR1 is SQVTM and CDR2 is ANQGSEA. This CDR3 has 13 amino acids. V lost 7 bases, J lost 1 base, and 13 bases lay in between. The CDR3 loop reads CSGDRDGNTEAFF. The CDR3 coding sequence is TGCAGCGGGGACCGGGACGGGAACACTGAAGCTTTCTTT.

The chain couples TRBV5-6 to TRBJ1-1; the D is unclear. The CDR3 consists of 13 residues. V lost 0 bases to trimming and J lost 4 bases, with 7 bases between them. The germline CDR1 and CDR2 sequences are SGHDT and YYEEEE. CDR3 nucleotide sequence: TGTGCCAGCAGCTTGGTTGGGCTCACTGAAGCTTTCTTT. Its translation: CASSLVGLTEAFF.

V gene TRBV9 combines with J gene TRBJ2-1; D gene unclear. The germline V gene encodes CDR1 SGDLS and CDR2 YYNGEE. The V end lost 4 bases, the J end lost 0 bases, and 20 bases lay between the germline ends. The CDR3 totals 18 residues. The CDR3 spells CASSMAPDEPSSYNEQFF. The DNA of the CDR3 is TGTGCCAGCAGCATGGCACCGGACGAACCGAGCTCCTACAATGAGCAGTTCTTC.

This chain links TRBV20-1 with TRBJ1-6; 10 positions agree with TRBD1. Germline values: CDR1 DFQATT, CDR2 SNEGSKA (reference sequence). The CDR3 extends over 16 amino acids. Unmatched junction bases numbered 6, after V lost 3 bases and J lost 4 bases. The CDR3 DNA is TGCAGTGCTAGTAAGGGACAGGGGAGGTATAATTCACCCCTCCACTTT. This translates into CSASKGQGRYNSPLHF.

The chain recombines TRBV2 with TRBJ1-1; D is possibly TRBD1 (5 bases). The V gene lost 7 bases and the J gene lost 4 bases, with 19 bases spanning the gap. The CDR3 extends over 15 amino acids. Per germline, CDR1 SNHLY and CDR2 FYNNEI. Here the CDR3 reads CASILMGGGSTEAFF. The CDR3 DNA follows: TGTGCCAGCATCCTAATGGGGGGGGGAAGCACTGAAGCTTTCTTT.

CDR3 sequence (DNA): TGCAGCGTTGAACCAGCTTTCGGTGGTCGGTTGGGCACTGAAGCTTTCTTT. This translates into CSVEPAFGGRLGTEAFF. This rearrangement joins TRBV29-1 to TRBJ1-1; no clear D. Germline V gene data show CDR1 as SQVTM and CDR2 as ANQGSEA. The CDR3 is 17 residues long. Trimming took 2 bases from V and 4 from J, leaving 23 bases between them.

The rearrangement joins TRBV28 to TRBJ1-2; tentative D call: TRBD1 (6 bases). Germline V gene sequence: CDR1 MDHEN, CDR2 SYDVKM. The CDR3 is 13 amino acids. The germline V and J ends were trimmed by 4 bases and 6 bases, with 12 bases remaining between them. In DNA form, the CDR3 reads TGTGCCAGCAGTTCACCACAGGGACATGGCTACACCTTC. It codes for CASSSPQGHGYTF.

The rearrangement links TRBV20-1 to TRBJ2-7; tentatively, D is TRBD1 (6 bases). V lost 0 bases, J lost 2 bases, and 11 bases lay in between. Germline V gene data show CDR1 as DFQATT and CDR2 as SNEGSKA (reference sequence). This CDR3 has 14 amino acids. CDR3: CSARDGGSPYEQYF. The CDR3 DNA is TGCAGTGCTAGAGATGGGGGCAGCCCCTACGAGCAGTACTTC.

This sequence joins TRBV7-9 and TRBJ1-1; possible D gene TRBD1, 6 bases. V was trimmed by 1 base and J by 5 bases, leaving 11 bases between them. The germline CDR1 and CDR2 sequences are SEHNR and FQNEAQ (reference sequence). The CDR3 is 14 residues long. The CDR3 nucleotides are TGTGCCAGCAGCTTAGAGACGACAGGTACTGAAGCTTTCTTT. Its protein is CASSLETTGTEAFF.

The chain recombines TRBV2 with TRBJ2-3, with TRBD1 identical over 8 bases. Germline lookup yields CDR1 SNHLY and CDR2 FYNNEI. The CDR3 consists of 17 residues. J gave up 2 bases and V 4 bases, and 11 bases lay outside the gene matches. The CDR3 nucleotides are TGTGCCAGCAGTGGGGCGGGACAGGAGACCTACACAGATACGCAGTATTTT. Amino acids: CASSGAGQETYTDTQYF.

This chain links TRBV29-1 with TRBJ1-1; D may be TRBD1 (6 bases). The CDR3 has 13 amino acids. Germline-derived CDR1 and CDR2 are SQVTM and ANQGSEA. Trimming shortened V by 6 bases and J by 1 base, and 12 bases separated the two germline ends. The CDR3 bases are TGCAGCGTAGAGGGAGGGGGGAACACTGAAGCTTTCTTT. It is translated as CSVEGGGNTEAFF. Variable domain in full (rest from reference TRBV29-1 and TRBJ1-1): SAVISQKPSRDICQRGTSLTIQCQVDSQVTMMFWYRQQPGQSLTLIATANQGSEATYESGFVIDKFPISRPNLTFSTLTVSNMSPEDSSIYLCSVEGGGNTEAFFGQGTRLTVV.

The rearrangement uses TRBV9 and TRBJ1-2, with D possibly matching TRBD1 (5 bases). The CDR3 extends over 13 amino acids. V lost 7 bases, J lost 2 bases, and 12 bases lay in between. The V gene's germline CDR1 is SGDLS and CDR2 YYNGEE. The CDR3 DNA is TGTGCCAGCGGGTGGGCAGGGAACTATGGCTACACCTTC. As protein: CASGWAGNYGYTF.

The chain uses TRBV20-1 and TRBJ1-1; weak D call: TRBD1 (6 bases). The CDR3 spans 13 residues. Germline-derived CDR1 and CDR2 are DFQATT and SNEGSKA (reference sequence). V was shortened by 6 bases and J by 5 bases, with 16 bases between the two germline ends. The CDR3 is CSALRGGPTEAFF. The CDR3, as DNA: TGCAGTGCCCTCAGGGGCGGGCCAACTGAAGCTTTCTTT.

The rearrangement joins TRBV7-8 to TRBJ1-2; no firm D call. The CDR3 is 13 residues long. The V end was cut by 3 bases, the J end by 4 bases, with 9 bases between. Germline CDR1 is SGHVS and CDR2 is FQNEAQ. The CDR3 nucleotides are TGTGCCAGCAGCTTGGTTACCTTCTATGGCTACACCTTC. Translating gives CASSLVTFYGYTF.

The chain couples TRBV11-2 to TRBJ2-1; the match to TRBD1 covers 8 bases. Trimming cost V 3 bases and J 10 bases; bases outside gene matches: 8. Germline loops: CDR1 SGHAT, CDR2 FQNNGV. The CDR3 has 14 amino acids. The CDR3, as DNA: TGTGCCAGCAGCTTTATCACAGGGGGTCGGGAGCAGTTCTTC. Translation gives CASSFITGGREQFF. The full variable domain, completed using reference TRBV11-2 and TRBJ2-1, is EAGVAQSPRYKIIEKRQSVAFWCNPISGHATLYWYQQILGQGPKLLIQFQNNGVVDDSQLPKDRFSAERLKGVDSTLKIQPAKLEDSAVYLCASSFITGGREQFFGPGTRLTVL.

The V and J genes are TRBV4-1 and TRBJ2-1; D is unresolved. V was trimmed by 6 bases and J by 6 bases, leaving 9 bases between them. This CDR3 has 12 residues. Germline loops: CDR1 MGHRA, CDR2 YSYEKL. The CDR3 region is CASSHAANEQFF. CDR3 DNA: TGCGCCAGCAGTCACGCGGCCAATGAGCAGTTCTTC.

The chain joins TRBV11-2 to TRBJ1-2, with 7 bases lining up with TRBD1. The CDR3 has 14 residues. Germline CDR1 reads SGHAT; CDR2 reads FQNNGV. The V and J ends lost 7 bases and 4 bases, in that order; junction bases with no gene match: 9. CDR3 DNA sequence: TGTGCCAGCACCCAGACAGGGAACACCTATGGCTACACCTTC. Amino acids: CASTQTGNTYGYTF.

V gene TRBV30 combines with J gene TRBJ1-1; possible D gene TRBD1, 5 bases. V lost 6 bases to trimming and J lost 4 bases, with 12 bases between them. This CDR3 comprises 12 residues. CDR1 is GTSNPN and CDR2 is SVGIG in the germline V gene (reference sequence). The CDR3: CACDAGVTEAFF. CDR3 sequence (DNA): TGTGCCTGCGACGCGGGGGTCACTGAAGCTTTCTTT.

The J gene is TRBJ1-1, the V gene TRBV7-9, with D maybe TRBD1 (5 bases). Germline V gives CDR1 SEHNR, CDR2 FQNEAQ (reference sequence). This CDR3 is 12 amino acids long. Trimming shortened V by 6 bases and J by 1 base, and 6 bases separated the two germline ends. CDR3 nucleotides: TGTGCCAGCAGGACAGAGAACACTGAAGCTTTCTTT. This translates into CASRTENTEAFF. Drawing the rest from reference TRBV7-9 and TRBJ1-1, the complete variable domain is DTGVSQNPRHKITKRGQNVTFRCDPISEHNRLYWYRQTLGQGPEFLTYFQNEAQLEKSRLLSDRFSAERPKGSFSTLEIQRTEQGDSAMYLCASRTENTEAFFGQGTRLTVV.

V gene TRBV18 combines with J gene TRBJ2-7, with a tentative D call TRBD2 (6 bases). Trimming shortened V by 4 bases and J by 5 bases, and 15 bases separated the two germline ends. The CDR3 is made up of 14 amino acids. Looked up from germline, CDR1 is KGHSH and CDR2 is LQKENI. CDR3 nucleotides: TGTGCCAGCTCACGGGGACTCCTGACGGACGAGCAGTACTTC. It specifies CASSRGLLTDEQYF.

The chain employs TRBV7-9 and TRBJ2-7, with 8 bases that match TRBD1. Germline V gene data show CDR1 as SEHNR and CDR2 as FQNEAQ (reference sequence). CDR3 length equals 16 residues. V shed 3 bases and J 2 bases; nucleotides not matched to a gene: 9. The CDR3 nucleotides read TGTGCCAGCAGCTTTTCGGGACAGGATCTAACCTACGAGCAGTACTTC. It yields the protein CASSFSGQDLTYEQYF.

The chain employs TRBV29-1 and TRBJ2-2; TRBD2 is a possible D gene (5 bases). Trimming removed 8 bases from V and 5 bases from J, with 15 bases in between. The CDR3 length is 13 residues. CDR1 SQVTM and CDR2 ANQGSEA come from the germline V gene. DNA of the CDR3: TGCAGCATCCCTTGGTCGGGGACCGGGGAGCTGTTTTTT. Its translation is CSIPWSGTGELFF.